The entry below gives a single T cell receptor (beta chain) sequence along with its context. Its antigen is undetermined. The germline V gene has CDR1 GTSNPN and CDR2 SVGIG (reference sequence). The CDR3 has 15 residues. Trimming removed 3 bases at V and 1 base at J, with 15 bases between. TCRdb analysed the 5' RACE reads with MiXCR anew, one entry per CDR3 protein. The table has hundreds of thousands of distinct CDR3 sequences, approximately 25% seen once. The data stem from a study of T-cell memory formation after mild COVID-19. Study-wide findings and caveats: Memory sampled before infection contained some responding clones, suggesting cross-reactive memory joined. CD4/CD8 balance held among clones contracting day 15 to 85, and later expanders leaned CD4+. Clones from the second wave (peaking day 37) had unconfirmed SARS-CoV-2 specificity. Among CD4+ contracting clones, most were CM and EM, and CD8+ ones EMRA.

The source material was PBMCs or a T cell subset sorted from them (not recorded which). V and J are TRBV30 and TRBJ1-1, with a tentative D call TRBD1 (6 bases). The sequence came from an adult woman who had mild COVID-19 (a few samples of this study predate the infection). Cell type and time point are not known. In DNA, the CDR3 is TGTGCCTGGAGAACCTTACAGGGTCAGAACACTGAAGCTTTCTTT. Protein sequence: CAWRTLQGQNTEAFF.